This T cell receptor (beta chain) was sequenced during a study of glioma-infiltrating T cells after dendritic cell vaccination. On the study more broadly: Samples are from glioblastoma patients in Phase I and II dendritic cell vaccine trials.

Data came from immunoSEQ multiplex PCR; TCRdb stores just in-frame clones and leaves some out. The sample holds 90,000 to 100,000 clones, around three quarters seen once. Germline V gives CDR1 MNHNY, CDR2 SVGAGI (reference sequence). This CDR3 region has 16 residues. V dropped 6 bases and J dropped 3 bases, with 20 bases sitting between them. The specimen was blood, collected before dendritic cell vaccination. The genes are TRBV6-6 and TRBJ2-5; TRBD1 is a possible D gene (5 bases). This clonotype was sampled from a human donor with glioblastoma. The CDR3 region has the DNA TGTGCCAGCAGCTCGAACCAGGGCAGGGCCGAAGAGACCCAGTACTTC. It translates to CASSSNQGRAEETQYF.